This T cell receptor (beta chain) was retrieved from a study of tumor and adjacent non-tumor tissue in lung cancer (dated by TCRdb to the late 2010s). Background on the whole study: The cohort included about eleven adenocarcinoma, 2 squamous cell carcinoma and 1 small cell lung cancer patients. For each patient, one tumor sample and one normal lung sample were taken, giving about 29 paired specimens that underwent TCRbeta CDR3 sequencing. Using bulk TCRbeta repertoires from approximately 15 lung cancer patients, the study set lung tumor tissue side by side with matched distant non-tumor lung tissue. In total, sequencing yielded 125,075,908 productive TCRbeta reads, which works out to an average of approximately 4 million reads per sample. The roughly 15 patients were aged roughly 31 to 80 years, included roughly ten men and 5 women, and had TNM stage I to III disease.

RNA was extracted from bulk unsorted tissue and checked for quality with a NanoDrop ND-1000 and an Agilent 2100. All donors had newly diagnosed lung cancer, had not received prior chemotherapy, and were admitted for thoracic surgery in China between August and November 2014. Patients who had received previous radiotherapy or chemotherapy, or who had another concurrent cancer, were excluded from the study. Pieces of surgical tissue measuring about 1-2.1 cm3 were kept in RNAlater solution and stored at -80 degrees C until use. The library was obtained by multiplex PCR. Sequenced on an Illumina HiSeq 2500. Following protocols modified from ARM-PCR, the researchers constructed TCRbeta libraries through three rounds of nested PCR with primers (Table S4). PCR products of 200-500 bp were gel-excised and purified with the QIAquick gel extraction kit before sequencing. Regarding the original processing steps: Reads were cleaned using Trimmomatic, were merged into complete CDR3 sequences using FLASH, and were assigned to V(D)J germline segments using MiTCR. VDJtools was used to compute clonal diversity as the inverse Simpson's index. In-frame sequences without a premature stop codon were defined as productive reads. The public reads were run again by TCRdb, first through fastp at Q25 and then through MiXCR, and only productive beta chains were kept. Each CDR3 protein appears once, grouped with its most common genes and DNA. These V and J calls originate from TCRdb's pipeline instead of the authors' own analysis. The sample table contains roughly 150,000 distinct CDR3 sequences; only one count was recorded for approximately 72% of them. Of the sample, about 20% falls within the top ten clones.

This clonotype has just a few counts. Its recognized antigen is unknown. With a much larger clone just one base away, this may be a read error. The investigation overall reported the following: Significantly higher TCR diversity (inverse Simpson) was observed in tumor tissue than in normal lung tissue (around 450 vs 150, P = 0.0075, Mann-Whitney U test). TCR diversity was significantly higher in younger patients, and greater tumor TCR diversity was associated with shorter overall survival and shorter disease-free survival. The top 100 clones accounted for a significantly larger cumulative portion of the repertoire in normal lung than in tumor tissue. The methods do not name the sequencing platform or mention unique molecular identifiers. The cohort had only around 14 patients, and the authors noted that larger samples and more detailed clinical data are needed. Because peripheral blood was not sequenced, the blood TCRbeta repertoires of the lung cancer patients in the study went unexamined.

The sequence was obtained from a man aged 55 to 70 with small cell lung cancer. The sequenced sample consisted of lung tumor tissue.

The CDR3 reads as follows: CSAMKGIKEIQYF. The DNA reads TGCAGTGCTATGAAAGGGATTAAAGAGATCCAGTACTTC. Recombination connected TRBV20-1 to TRBJ2-5; the D gene cannot be named for sure. There are 13 amino acids in the CDR3, from cysteine to phenylalanine inclusive. Only CDR3 DNA remains: 39 bases, in frame from the first base. CDR1 DFQATT and CDR2 SNEGSKA were looked up in the germline V gene (reference sequence).